This T cell receptor (beta chain) comes out of a study of blood T cell repertoires in COVID-19. Study-level information: From the United States, Italy and Spain came samples of acute and convalescent COVID-19.

This clone came up once. As originally analysed: Amplification from reference gene primers served as the basis for estimated nucleated cell counts. This table comes from immunoSEQ multiplex PCR, and its TCRdb copy is limited to in-frame clones, with some not included. V and J calls and clone size are given by that table; D and trimming were obtained from the DNA. Of about 200,000 clones listed, 84% are singletons. The CDR3 extends over 17 amino acids. J was trimmed by 3 bases and V by 0 bases; bases with no gene match: 10. Germline CDR1 is MGHRA and CDR2 is YSYEKL. The sequenced sample was peripheral blood. The gene calls are TRBV4-1 and TRBJ2-7; TRBD1 matches 8 bases. The TCR sequence derives from a woman aged 65 to 85 with active or convalescent COVID-19. The CDR3 DNA sequence: TGCGCCAGCAGCCAAGAAGGGAGGACAGGGAACAACTACGAGCAGTACTTC. This codes for CASSQEGRTGNNYEQYF.